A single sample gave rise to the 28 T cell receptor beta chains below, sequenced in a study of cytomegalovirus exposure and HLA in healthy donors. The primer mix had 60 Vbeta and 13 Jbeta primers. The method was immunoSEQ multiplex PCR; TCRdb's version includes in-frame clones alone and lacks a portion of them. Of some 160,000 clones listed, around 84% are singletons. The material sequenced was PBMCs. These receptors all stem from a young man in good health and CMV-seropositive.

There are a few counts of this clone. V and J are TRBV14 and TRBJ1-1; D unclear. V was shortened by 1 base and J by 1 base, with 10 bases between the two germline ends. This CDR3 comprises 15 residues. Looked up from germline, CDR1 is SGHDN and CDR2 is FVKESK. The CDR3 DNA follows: TGTGCCAGCAGCCAAGTGGCTGATTCGAACACTGAAGCTTTCTTT. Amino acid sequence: CASSQVADSNTEAFF.

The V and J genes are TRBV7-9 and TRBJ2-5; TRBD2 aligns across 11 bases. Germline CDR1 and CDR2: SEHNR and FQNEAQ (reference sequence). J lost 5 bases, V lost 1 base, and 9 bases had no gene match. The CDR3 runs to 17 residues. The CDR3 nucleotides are TGTGCCAGCAGCTTAGAGGCACTAGCGGGAGTCAAGGAGACCCAGTACTTC. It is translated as CASSLEALAGVKETQYF.

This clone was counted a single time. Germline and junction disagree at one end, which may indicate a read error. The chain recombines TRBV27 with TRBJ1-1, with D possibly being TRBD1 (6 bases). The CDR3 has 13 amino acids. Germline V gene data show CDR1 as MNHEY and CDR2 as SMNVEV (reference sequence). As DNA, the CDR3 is TGTGCCAGCAGATTCCTAACAGGGCCTGACGCTTTCTTT. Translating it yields CASRFLTGPDAFF.

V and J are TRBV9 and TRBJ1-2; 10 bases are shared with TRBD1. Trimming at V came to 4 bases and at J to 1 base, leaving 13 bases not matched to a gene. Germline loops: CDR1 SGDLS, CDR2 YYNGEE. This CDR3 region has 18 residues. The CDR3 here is CASSSRAQTGGFNYGYTF. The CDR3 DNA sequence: TGTGCCAGCAGCTCTCGGGCGCAGACAGGGGGCTTTAACTATGGCTACACCTTC.

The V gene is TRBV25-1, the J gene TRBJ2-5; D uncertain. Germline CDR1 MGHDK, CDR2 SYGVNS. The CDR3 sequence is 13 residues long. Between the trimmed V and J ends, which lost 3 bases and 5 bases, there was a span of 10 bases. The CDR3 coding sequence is TGTGCCAGCAGTGATCCTTTGCGGGAGACCCAGTACTTC. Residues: CASSDPLRETQYF.

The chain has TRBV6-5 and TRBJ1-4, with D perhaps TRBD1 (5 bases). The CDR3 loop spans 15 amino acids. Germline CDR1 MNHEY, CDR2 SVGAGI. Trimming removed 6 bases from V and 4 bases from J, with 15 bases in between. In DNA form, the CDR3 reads TGTGCCAGCAGCTCTGACAGACTCCTTAATGAAAAACTGTTTTTT. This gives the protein CASSSDRLLNEKLFF.

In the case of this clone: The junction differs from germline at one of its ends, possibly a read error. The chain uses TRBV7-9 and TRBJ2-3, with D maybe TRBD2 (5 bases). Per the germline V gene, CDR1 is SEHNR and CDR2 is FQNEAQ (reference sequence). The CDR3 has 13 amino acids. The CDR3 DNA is TGTTCCAGCTTCGACTATCGCACAGATACGCAGTATTTT. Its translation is CSSFDYRTDTQYF.

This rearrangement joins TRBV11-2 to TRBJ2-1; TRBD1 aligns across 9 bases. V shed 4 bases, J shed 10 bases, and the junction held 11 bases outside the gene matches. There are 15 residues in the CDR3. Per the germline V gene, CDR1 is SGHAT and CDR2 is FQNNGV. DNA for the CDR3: TGTGCCAGCAGCTGGCTCCTGACAGGGGGGAACGAGCAGTTCTTC. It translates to CASSWLLTGGNEQFF.

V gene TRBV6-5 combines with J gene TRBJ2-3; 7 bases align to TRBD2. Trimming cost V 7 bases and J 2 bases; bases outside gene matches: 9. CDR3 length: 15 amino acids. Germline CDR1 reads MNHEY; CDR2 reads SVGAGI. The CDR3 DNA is TGTGCCAGCACCCCGAGCGGGACTTACACAGATACGCAGTATTTT. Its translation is CASTPSGTYTDTQYF.

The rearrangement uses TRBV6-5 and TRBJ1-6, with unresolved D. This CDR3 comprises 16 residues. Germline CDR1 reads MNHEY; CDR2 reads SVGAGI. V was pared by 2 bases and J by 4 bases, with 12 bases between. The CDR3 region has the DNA TGTGCCAGCAGTTACAAACAGCGGCAGTATAATTCACCCCTCCACTTT. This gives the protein CASSYKQRQYNSPLHF.

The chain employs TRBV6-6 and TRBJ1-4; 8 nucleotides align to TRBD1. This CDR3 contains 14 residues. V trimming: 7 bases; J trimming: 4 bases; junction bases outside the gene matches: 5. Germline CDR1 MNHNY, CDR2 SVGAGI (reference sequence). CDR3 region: CASKRQGINEKLFF. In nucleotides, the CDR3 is TGTGCCAGCAAACGACAGGGGATTAATGAAAAACTGTTTTTT.

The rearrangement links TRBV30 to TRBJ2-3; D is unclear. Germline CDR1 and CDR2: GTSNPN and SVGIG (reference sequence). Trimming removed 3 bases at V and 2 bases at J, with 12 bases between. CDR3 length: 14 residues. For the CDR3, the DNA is TGTGCCTGGAGCCATGGGCAGACCACAGATACGCAGTATTTT. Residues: CAWSHGQTTDTQYF.

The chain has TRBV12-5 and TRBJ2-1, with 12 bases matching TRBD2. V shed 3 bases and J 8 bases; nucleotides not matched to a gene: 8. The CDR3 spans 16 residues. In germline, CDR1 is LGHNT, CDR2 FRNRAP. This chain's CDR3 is CASGFPSGRGPDEQFF. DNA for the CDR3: TGTGCTAGTGGTTTCCCTAGCGGGAGGGGACCGGATGAGCAGTTCTTC.

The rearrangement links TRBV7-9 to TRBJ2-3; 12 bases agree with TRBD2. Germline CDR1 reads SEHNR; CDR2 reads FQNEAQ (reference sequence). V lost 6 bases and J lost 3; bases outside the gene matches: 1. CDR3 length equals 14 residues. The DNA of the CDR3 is TGTGCCAGCAGACTAGCGGGAGGAACAGATACGCAGTATTTT. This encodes CASRLAGGTDTQYF. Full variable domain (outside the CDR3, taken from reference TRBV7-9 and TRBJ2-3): DTGVSQNPRHKITKRGQNVTFRCDPISEHNRLYWYRQTLGQGPEFLTYFQNEAQLEKSRLLSDRFSAERPKGSFSTLEIQRTEQGDSAMYLCASRLAGGTDTQYFGPGTRLTVL.

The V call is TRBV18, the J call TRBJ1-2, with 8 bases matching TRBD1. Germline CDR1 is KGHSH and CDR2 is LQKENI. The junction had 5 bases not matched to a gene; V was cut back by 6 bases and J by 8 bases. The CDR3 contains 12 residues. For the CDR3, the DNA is TGTGCCAGCTCCGGACAGGGCGAAGGCTACACCTTC. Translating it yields CASSGQGEGYTF.

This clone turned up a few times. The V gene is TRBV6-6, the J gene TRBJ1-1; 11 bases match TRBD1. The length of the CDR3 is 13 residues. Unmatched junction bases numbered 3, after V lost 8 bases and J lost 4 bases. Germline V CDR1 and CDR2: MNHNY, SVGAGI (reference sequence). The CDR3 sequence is CASSDRGLTEAFF. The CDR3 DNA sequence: TGTGCCAGCTCGGACAGGGGGCTCACTGAAGCTTTCTTT.

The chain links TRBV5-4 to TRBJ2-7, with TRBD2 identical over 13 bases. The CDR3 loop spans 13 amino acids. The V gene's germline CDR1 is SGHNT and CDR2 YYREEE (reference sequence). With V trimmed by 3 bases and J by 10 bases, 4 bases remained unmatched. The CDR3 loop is CASSYGLAGEQYV. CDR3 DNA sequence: TGTGCCAGCAGCTACGGACTAGCGGGAGAACAGTACGTC.

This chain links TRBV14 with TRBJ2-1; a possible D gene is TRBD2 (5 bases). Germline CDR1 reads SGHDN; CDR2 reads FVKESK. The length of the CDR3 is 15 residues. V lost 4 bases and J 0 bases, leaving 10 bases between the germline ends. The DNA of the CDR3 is TGTGCCAGCAGCCCTGGACTGTACTCCTACAATGAGCAGTTCTTC. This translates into CASSPGLYSYNEQFF.

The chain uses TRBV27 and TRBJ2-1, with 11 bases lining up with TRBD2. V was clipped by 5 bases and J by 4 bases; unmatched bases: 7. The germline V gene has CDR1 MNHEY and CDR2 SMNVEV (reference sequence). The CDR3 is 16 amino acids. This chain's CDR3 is CASSIAGGHVYNEQFF. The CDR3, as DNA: TGTGCCAGCAGTATAGCGGGAGGGCATGTGTACAATGAGCAGTTCTTC.

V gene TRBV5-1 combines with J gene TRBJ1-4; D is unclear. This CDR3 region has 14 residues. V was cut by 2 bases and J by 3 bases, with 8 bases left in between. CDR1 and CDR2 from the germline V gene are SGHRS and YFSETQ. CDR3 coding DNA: TGCGCCAGCAGCTTCTCCGGGTCTAATGAAAAACTGTTTTTT. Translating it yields CASSFSGSNEKLFF.

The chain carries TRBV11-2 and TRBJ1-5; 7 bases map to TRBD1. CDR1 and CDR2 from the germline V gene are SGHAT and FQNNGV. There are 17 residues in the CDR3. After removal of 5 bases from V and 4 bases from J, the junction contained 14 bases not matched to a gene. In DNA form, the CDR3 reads TGTGCCAGCAGCCGAGGGTCTTCCGGGACAGCAAATCAGCCCCAGCATTTT. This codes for CASSRGSSGTANQPQHF.

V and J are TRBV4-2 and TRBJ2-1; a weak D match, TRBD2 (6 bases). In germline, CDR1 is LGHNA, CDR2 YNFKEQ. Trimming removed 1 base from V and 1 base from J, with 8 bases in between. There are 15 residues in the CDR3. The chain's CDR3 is CASSQGGISYNEQFF. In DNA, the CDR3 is TGTGCCAGCAGCCAAGGCGGGATTTCCTACAATGAGCAGTTCTTC.

Here the CDR3 DNA reads TGTGCCAGCAGCTTATCGGAGGGGATTGGCTACACCTTC. Translation gives CASSLSEGIGYTF. This rearrangement joins TRBV11-3 to TRBJ1-2, with TRBD1 as a possible D gene (5 bases). The CDR3 contains 13 residues. V lost 2 bases and J 7 bases, leaving 11 bases between the germline ends. Germline loops: CDR1 SGHNT, CDR2 YENEEA.

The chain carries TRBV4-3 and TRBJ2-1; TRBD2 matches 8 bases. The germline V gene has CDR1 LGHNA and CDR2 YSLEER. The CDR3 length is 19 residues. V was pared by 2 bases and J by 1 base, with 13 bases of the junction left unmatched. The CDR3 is CASSQRTPPGLGSYNEQFF. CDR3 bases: TGCGCCAGCAGCCAACGAACCCCTCCGGGACTAGGGTCCTACAATGAGCAGTTCTTC.

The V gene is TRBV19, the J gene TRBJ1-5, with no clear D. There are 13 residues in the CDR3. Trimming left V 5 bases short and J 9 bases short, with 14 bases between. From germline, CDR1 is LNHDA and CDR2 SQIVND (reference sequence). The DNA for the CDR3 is TGTGCCAGTAGTCCAGGCGGAGGGCGGCCCCAGCATTTT. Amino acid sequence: CASSPGGGRPQHF.

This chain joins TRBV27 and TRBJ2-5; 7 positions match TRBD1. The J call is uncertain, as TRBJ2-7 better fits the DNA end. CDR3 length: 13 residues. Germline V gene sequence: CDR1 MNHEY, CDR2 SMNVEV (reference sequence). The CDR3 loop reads CASSLQGAYEQYF. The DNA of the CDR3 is TGTGCCAGCAGTTTACAGGGGGCCTACGAGCAGTACTTC.

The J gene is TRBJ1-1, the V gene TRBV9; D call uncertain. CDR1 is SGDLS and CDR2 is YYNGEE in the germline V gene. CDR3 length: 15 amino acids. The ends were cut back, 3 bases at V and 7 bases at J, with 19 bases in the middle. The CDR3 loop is CASSDAEYENGEAFF. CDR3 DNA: TGTGCCAGCAGCGACGCCGAATATGAGAACGGTGAAGCTTTCTTT.

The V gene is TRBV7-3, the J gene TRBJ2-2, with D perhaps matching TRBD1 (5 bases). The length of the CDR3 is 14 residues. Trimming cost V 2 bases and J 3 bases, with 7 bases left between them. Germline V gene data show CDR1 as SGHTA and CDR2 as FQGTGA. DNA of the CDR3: TGTGCCAGCAGCTTATCCAGGGACACCGGGGAGCTGTTTTTT. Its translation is CASSLSRDTGELFF.